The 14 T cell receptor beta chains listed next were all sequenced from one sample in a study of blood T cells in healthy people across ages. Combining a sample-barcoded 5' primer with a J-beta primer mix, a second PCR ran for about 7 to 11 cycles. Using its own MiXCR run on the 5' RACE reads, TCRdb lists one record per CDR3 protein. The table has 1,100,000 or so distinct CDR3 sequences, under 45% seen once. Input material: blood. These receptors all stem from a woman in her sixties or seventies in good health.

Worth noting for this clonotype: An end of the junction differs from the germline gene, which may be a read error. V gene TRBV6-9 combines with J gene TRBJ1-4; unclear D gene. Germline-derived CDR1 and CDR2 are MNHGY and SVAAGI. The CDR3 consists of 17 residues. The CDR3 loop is CASSYIRTCATNKKLFF. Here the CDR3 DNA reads TGTGCCAGCAGTTATATCAGGACCTGTGCAACTAATAAAAAACTGTTTTTT.

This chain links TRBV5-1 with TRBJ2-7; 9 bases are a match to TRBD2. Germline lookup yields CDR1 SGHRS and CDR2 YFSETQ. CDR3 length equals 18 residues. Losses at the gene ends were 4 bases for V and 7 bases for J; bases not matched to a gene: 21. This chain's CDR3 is CASSIGRLSGSSNNEQYF. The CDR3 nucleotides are TGCGCCAGCAGCATAGGACGTCTTAGCGGGAGTTCAAACAATGAGCAGTACTTC.

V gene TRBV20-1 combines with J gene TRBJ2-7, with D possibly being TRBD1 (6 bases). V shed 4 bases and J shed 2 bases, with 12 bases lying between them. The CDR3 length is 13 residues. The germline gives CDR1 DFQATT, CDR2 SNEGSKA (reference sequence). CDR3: CSATGQITYEQYF. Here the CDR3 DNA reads TGCAGTGCTACCGGACAGATAACCTACGAGCAGTACTTC.

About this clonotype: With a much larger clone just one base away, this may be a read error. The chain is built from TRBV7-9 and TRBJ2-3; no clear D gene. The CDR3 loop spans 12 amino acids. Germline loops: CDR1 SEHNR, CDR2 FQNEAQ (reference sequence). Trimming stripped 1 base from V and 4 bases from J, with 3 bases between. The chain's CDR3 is CASSLDPDTQYF. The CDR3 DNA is TGTGCCAGCAGCTTAGATCCAGATACGCAGTATTTT.

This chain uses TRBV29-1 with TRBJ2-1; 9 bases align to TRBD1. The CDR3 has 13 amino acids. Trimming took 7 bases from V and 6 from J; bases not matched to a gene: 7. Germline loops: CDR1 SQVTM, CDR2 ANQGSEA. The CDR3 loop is CSARDRALNEQFF. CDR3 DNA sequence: TGCAGCGCCCGGGACAGGGCCCTCAATGAGCAGTTCTTC.

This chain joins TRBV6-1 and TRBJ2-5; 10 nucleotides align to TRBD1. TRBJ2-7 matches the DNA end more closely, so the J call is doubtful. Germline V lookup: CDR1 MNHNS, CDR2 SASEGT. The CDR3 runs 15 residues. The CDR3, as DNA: TGTGCCAGTCGAAAGCTGACAGGGGGCCTCTACGAGCAGTACTTC. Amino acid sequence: CASRKLTGGLYEQYF.

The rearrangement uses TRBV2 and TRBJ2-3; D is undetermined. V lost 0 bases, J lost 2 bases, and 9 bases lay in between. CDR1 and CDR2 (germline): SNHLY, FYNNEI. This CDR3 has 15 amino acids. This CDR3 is CASSEAIVHTDTQYF. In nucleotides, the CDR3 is TGTGCCAGCAGTGAAGCGATAGTCCACACAGATACGCAGTATTTT.

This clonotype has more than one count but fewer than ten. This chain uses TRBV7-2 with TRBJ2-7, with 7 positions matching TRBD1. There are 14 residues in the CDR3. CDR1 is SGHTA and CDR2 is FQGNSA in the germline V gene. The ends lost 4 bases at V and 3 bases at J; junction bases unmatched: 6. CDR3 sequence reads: CASSSPNRGYEQYF. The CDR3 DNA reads TGTGCCAGCAGCTCGCCTAACAGGGGCTACGAGCAGTACTTC. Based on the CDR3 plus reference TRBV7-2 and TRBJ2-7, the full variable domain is GAGVSQSPSNKVTEKGKDVELRCDPISGHTALYWYRQSLGQGLEFLIYFQGNSAPDKSGLPSDRFSAERTGGSVSTLTIQRTQQEDSAVYLCASSSPNRGYEQYFGPGTRLTVT.

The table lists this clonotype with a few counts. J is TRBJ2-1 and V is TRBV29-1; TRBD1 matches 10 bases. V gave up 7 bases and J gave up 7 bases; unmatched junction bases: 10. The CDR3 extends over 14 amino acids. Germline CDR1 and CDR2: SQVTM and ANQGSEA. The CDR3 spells CSATGTGVRNEQFF. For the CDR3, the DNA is TGCAGCGCCACCGGGACAGGGGTTAGGAATGAGCAGTTCTTC.

The CDR3: CASSLTSPLNEQFF. In nucleotides, the CDR3 is TGTGCCAGCAGTTTAACTAGTCCCTTGAATGAGCAGTTCTTC. The chain employs TRBV12-3 or TRBV12-4 and TRBJ2-1; perhaps TRBD2 as D (5 bases). Trimming cost V 2 bases and J 7 bases, with 12 bases left between them. The CDR3 spans 14 residues.

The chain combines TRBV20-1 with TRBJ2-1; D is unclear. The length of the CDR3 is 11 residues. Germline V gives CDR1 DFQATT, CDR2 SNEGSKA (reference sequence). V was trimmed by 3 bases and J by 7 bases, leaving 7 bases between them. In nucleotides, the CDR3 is TGCAGTGCTAGTAATGGGAATGAGCAGTTCTTC. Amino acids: CSASNGNEQFF.

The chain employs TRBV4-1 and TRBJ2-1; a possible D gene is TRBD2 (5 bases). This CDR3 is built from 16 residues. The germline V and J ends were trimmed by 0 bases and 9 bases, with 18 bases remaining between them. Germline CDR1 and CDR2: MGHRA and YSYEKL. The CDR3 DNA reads TGCGCCAGCAGCCAAGAGACCCGGCTAGCTGGCGTTGAGCAGTTCTTC. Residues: CASSQETRLAGVEQFF.

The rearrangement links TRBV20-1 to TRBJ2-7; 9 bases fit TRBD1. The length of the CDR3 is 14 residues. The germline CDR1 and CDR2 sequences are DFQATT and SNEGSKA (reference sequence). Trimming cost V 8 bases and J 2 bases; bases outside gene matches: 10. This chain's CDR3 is CSPNPTGGTYEQYF. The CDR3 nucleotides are TGCAGTCCGAACCCTACAGGGGGCACCTACGAGCAGTACTTC.

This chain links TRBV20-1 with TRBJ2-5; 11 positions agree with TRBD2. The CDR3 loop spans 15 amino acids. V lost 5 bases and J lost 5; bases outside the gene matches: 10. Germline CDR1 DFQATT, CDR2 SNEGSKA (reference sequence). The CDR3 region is CSALSSGRAGETQYF. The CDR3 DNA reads TGCAGTGCTTTGAGTAGCGGGAGGGCCGGGGAGACCCAGTACTTC.